This paragraph covers one T cell receptor beta chain sequence. What it binds is not known. This table comes from immunoSEQ multiplex PCR, and its TCRdb copy is limited to in-frame clones, with some not included. The table includes tens of thousands of clones, about three quarters detected once. The sample is drawn from a study of T cell responses to AZD1222 COVID-19 vaccine. Study at large: Pooled in the analysis were second doses at about 4 or about 12 weeks.

Study findings and constraints: Unmutated regions of variants are reportedly targeted by nearly half of spike-specific TCRs. The donor cohort was predominantly white British with a female majority, and clonal diversity may have been underestimated. Regions 160-218 and 743-854 dominated among vaccine-associated CD4 TCRs spanning spike.

This TCR was sampled from an adult in good health. The material was peripheral blood, obtained on day 0 of AZD1222 vaccination.

In DNA, the CDR3 is TGTGCCAGCAGTCTTCCGGGACAGGGGAATTCACCCCTCCACTTT. This gives the protein CASSLPGQGNSPLHF. This chain joins TRBV5-8 and TRBJ1-6; 10 bases line up with TRBD1. The CDR3 runs to 15 residues. V lost 5 bases, J lost 7 bases, and 6 bases stayed unmatched. The germline V gene has CDR1 SGHTS and CDR2 YDEGEE.